This T cell receptor beta chain is drawn from a study of cytotoxic CD8 clonotypes in ibrutinib-treated CLL. Findings of the study overall: At ibrutinib response, clonality increased, and at progression it declined back toward baseline. There were differences in sampling times between sustained-remission and progressing patients. At the start, clonality exceeded age-matched healthy donors and followed circulating CD8+ T-cell counts.

Libraries were prepared by immunoSEQ multiplex PCR; TCRdb keeps only in-frame clonotypes and omits some of them. The profile shows approximately 45,000 clones, about 69% of them singletons. The V end was cut by 8 bases, the J end by 0 bases, with 16 bases between. The germline CDR1 and CDR2 sequences are MNHNS and SASEGT. This CDR3 has 15 amino acids. This clone was counted once. No antigen is known for it. The V and J genes are TRBV6-1 and TRBJ1-1; D remains ambiguous. The specimen was PBMCs, collected after 24 months of ibrutinib treatment. The source of this sequence is a human donor with chronic lymphocytic leukemia. The CDR3 region is CASYPLAAMNTEAFF. For the CDR3, the DNA is TGTGCCAGCTATCCCCTGGCCGCCATGAACACTGAAGCTTTCTTT.